These 11 T cell receptor beta chains were sequenced from one sample in a study of B cell selection in AIRE deficiency. Sequencing used immunoSEQ multiplex PCR; TCRdb keeps in-frame clones, though not all of them. The sample yields about 21,000 clones, approximately 94% seen once. Regulatory T cells were sorted as CD4+CD25hiCD127low/negative cells. The sample comprised Tregs sorted from PBMCs. Every receptor here comes from a human donor with AIRE deficiency.

The chain couples TRBV28 to TRBJ2-3; D unclear. V was shortened by 6 bases and J by 5 bases, with 15 bases between the two germline ends. There are 14 residues in the CDR3. The germline CDR1 and CDR2 sequences are MDHEN and SYDVKM. The CDR3 DNA is TGTGCCAGCAGCTTCGGGCCTCCTGTAGATACGCAGTATTTT. As protein: CASSFGPPVDTQYF.

The chain carries TRBV28 and TRBJ1-5, with D perhaps TRBD1 (5 bases). The CDR3 extends over 13 amino acids. The V end lost 4 bases, the J end lost 3 bases, and 7 bases lay between the germline ends. The V gene's germline CDR1 is MDHEN and CDR2 SYDVKM. The CDR3 DNA reads as TGTGCCAGCAGTTCACAGGACAATCAGCCCCAGCATTTT. Translation: CASSSQDNQPQHF.

As DNA, the CDR3 is TGTGCCAGCAGCCCGGGAAACTCCTACGAGCAGTACTTC. Protein: CASSPGNSYEQYF. V gene TRBV7-2 combines with J gene TRBJ2-7; perhaps TRBD2 as D (5 bases). The V gene's germline CDR1 is SGHTA and CDR2 FQGNSA. V shed 5 bases and J shed 0 bases, with 8 bases lying between them. This CDR3 contains 13 residues.

CDR3 amino acids: CASSLLPDRGRGANVLTF. In nucleotides, the CDR3 is TGCGCCAGCTCTCTTCTACCGGACAGGGGGCGTGGGGCCAACGTCCTGACTTTC. This chain uses TRBV4-1 with TRBJ2-6; TRBD1 matches at 11 bases. V shed 8 bases, J shed 3 bases, and the junction held 12 bases outside the gene matches. The germline gives CDR1 MGHRA, CDR2 YSYEKL. This CDR3 spans 18 amino acids.

V and J are TRBV18 and TRBJ2-3; 7 bases match TRBD2. V was pared by 1 base and J by 7 bases, with 8 bases of the junction left unmatched. The CDR3 loop spans 15 amino acids. Germline-derived CDR1 and CDR2 are KGHSH and LQKENI. The CDR3 reads CASSPRAGVPYTQYF. CDR3 bases: TGTGCCAGCTCACCACGCGCGGGAGTCCCGTATACGCAGTATTTT.

The chain is built from TRBV18 and TRBJ1-2; D not resolved. Deletions cut 3 bases from V and 2 bases from J, with 7 bases between. Germline V lookup: CDR1 KGHSH, CDR2 LQKENI. This CDR3 is 13 amino acids long. The CDR3 spells CASSPVTNYGYTF. The CDR3, as DNA: TGTGCCAGCTCACCCGTAACGAACTATGGCTACACCTTC. Complete variable domain (other parts from reference TRBV18 and TRBJ1-2): NAGVMQNPRHLVRRRGQEARLRCSPMKGHSHVYWYRQLPEEGLKFMVYLQKENIIDESGMPKERFSAEFPKEGPSILRIQQVVRGDSAAYFCASSPVTNYGYTFGSGTRLTVV.

This clone has a handful of counts. The CDR3 region has the DNA TGTGCCAGCAGCTTGGGACGGAGATTGTACGAGCAGTACTTC. It codes for CASSLGRRLYEQYF. This chain links TRBV5-6 with TRBJ2-7; D gene ambiguous. The germline CDR1 and CDR2 sequences are SGHDT and YYEEEE. V dropped 0 bases and J dropped 4 bases, with 11 bases sitting between them. The CDR3 loop spans 14 amino acids. Together with reference TRBV5-6 and TRBJ2-7, the CDR3 gives the full variable domain: DAGVTQSPTHLIKTRGQQVTLRCSPKSGHDTVSWYQQALGQGPQFIFQYYEEEERQRGNFPDRFSGHQFPNYSSELNVNALLLGDSALYLCASSLGRRLYEQYFGPGTRLTVT.

The chain combines TRBV30 with TRBJ1-2, with D possibly being TRBD1 (6 bases). The V gene's germline CDR1 is GTSNPN and CDR2 SVGIG (reference sequence). The length of the CDR3 is 14 residues. V was pared by 0 bases and J by 4 bases, with 12 bases between. DNA of the CDR3: TGTGCCTGGAGTGTAGGGGGGGATGGCTATGGCTACACCTTC. Its translation: CAWSVGGDGYGYTF. The full variable domain, completed using reference TRBV30 and TRBJ1-2, is SQTIHQWPATLVQPVGSPLSLECTVEGTSNPNLYWYRQAAGRGLQLLFYSVGIGQISSEVPQNLSASRPQDRQFILSSKKLLLSDSGFYLCAWSVGGDGYGYTFGSGTRLTVV.

In nucleotides, the CDR3 is TGTGCCAGCAGCCCTGACAGGCCCGTTCACACCTTC. Translating it yields CASSPDRPVHTF. V and J are TRBV2 and TRBJ1-2; D possibly corresponds to TRBD1 (6 bases). CDR3 length: 12 residues. V was clipped by 6 bases and J by 12 bases, with 17 bases between them. Germline V CDR1 and CDR2: SNHLY, FYNNEI.

This chain uses TRBV30 with TRBJ1-4; weak D call: TRBD1 (5 bases). Trimming shortened V by 3 bases and J by 12 bases, and 20 bases separated the two germline ends. The CDR3 consists of 14 residues. CDR1 and CDR2 (germline): GTSNPN, SVGIG (reference sequence). In DNA, the CDR3 is TGTGCCTGGAGGCGGGGACCCCCCGGAGTGCAACTGTTTTTT. This codes for CAWRRGPPGVQLFF.

The chain uses TRBV30 and TRBJ1-3, with unresolved D. Per the germline V gene, CDR1 is GTSNPN and CDR2 is SVGIG (reference sequence). This CDR3 has 12 residues. V lost 7 bases to trimming and J lost 1 base, with 8 bases between them. Here the CDR3 reads CAFVLSGNTIYF. The CDR3 DNA reads as TGTGCCTTTGTGCTGTCTGGAAACACCATATATTTT.